A selection of T cell receptor beta chains follows, all from one sample in a study of cytomegalovirus exposure and HLA in healthy donors. Clones were sequenced by immunoSEQ multiplex PCR, and TCRdb holds only the in-frame ones, with some missing. The sample lists some 170,000 clones; roughly 89% were seen once. The sequenced sample was PBMCs. These TCRs come from a woman between 25 and 40 years old in good health and CMV-seronegative. Each CDR3 is given with its conserved first and last residue. The D gene is left open where the match is weak. Size tells how often a clone was seen (once, few, many) or the class of an expanded clone, and some rows leave it out.

CDR3 protein: CAWSVDEGALHF
CDR3 DNA: TGTGCCTGGAGTGTAGACGAGGGGGCCCTCCACTTT
D gene: NA
V gene: TRBV30
clone size: once
J gene: TRBJ1-6

CDR3 protein: CASSPSPGQGAHSNQPQHF
CDR3 DNA: TGTGCCAGCAGCCCTTCCCCGGGACAGGGGGCTCATAGCAATCAGCCCCAGCATTTT
D gene: TRBD1
V gene: TRBV7-9
clone size: NA
J gene: TRBJ1-5

CDR3 protein: CASSGRVSTDTQYF
CDR3 DNA: TGTGCCAGCTCGGGCAGGGTAAGCACAGATACGCAGTATTTT
D gene: NA
V gene: TRBV9
clone size: NA
J gene: TRBJ2-3

CDR3 protein: CASSFFGGAGDTQYF
CDR3 DNA: TGTGCCAGCAGCTTTTTCGGGGGGGCCGGGGATACGCAGTATTTT
D gene: TRBD2
V gene: TRBV5-6
clone size: NA
J gene: TRBJ2-3

CDR3 protein: CAWSSGGTPSYEQYF
CDR3 DNA: TGTGCCTGGAGTAGCGGGGGGACTCCCTCCTACGAGCAGTACTTC
D gene: TRBD2
V gene: TRBV30
clone size: NA
J gene: TRBJ2-7

CDR3 protein: CSVSRNEQFF
CDR3 DNA: TGCAGCGTTTCCCGGAATGAGCAGTTCTTC
D gene: NA
V gene: TRBV29-1
clone size: NA
J gene: TRBJ2-1

CDR3 protein: CASSYGQNTGELFF
CDR3 DNA: TGCGCCAGCAGCTATGGACAGAACACCGGGGAGCTGTTTTTT
D gene: NA
V gene: TRBV5-1
clone size: NA
J gene: TRBJ2-2

CDR3 protein: CASSLGQGAYEQYF
CDR3 DNA: TGTGCCAGCAGCCTCGGACAGGGGGCGTACGAGCAGTACTTC
D gene: TRBD1
V gene: TRBV9
clone size: NA
J gene: TRBJ2-7

CDR3 protein: CSVGGLRGTPSTDTQYF
CDR3 DNA: TGCAGCGTTGGCGGGCTCCGGGGTACTCCTAGCACAGATACGCAGTATTTT
D gene: NA
V gene: TRBV29-1
clone size: NA
J gene: TRBJ2-3

CDR3 protein: CAISGLAGGTDTQYF
CDR3 DNA: TGTGCCATCTCGGGACTAGCGGGGGGCACAGATACGCAGTATTTT
D gene: TRBD2
V gene: TRBV10-3
clone size: once
J gene: TRBJ2-3

CDR3 protein: CASSHPPGQGPSSYNEQFF
CDR3 DNA: TGCGCCAGCAGCCACCCCCCCGGACAGGGCCCAAGCTCCTACAATGAGCAGTTCTTC
D gene: TRBD1
V gene: TRBV4-1
clone size: NA
J gene: TRBJ2-1

CDR3 protein: CASSFGVQGTNNEQFF
CDR3 DNA: TGTGCCAGTAGTTTTGGCGTTCAGGGGACAAACAATGAGCAGTTCTTC
D gene: NA
V gene: TRBV19
clone size: NA
J gene: TRBJ2-1

CDR3 protein: CASTPGTSVYNEQFF
CDR3 DNA: TGTGCCAGCACTCCCGGGACTAGCGTTTACAATGAGCAGTTCTTC
D gene: TRBD2
V gene: TRBV25-1
clone size: NA
J gene: TRBJ2-1